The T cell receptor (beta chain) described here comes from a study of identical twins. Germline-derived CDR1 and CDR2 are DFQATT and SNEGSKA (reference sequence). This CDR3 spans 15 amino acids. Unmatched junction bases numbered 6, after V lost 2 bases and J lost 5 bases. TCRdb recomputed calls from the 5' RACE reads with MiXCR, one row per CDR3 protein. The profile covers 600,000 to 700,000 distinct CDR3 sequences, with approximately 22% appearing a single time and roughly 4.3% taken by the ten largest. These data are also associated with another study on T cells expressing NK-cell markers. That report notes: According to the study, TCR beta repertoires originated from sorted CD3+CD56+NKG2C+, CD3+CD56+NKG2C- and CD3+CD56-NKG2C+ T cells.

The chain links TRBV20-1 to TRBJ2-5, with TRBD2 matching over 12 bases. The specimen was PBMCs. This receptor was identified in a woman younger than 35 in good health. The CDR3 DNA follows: TGCAGTGCTAGATCGCTAGCGGGAGGGGGTGAGACCCAGTACTTC. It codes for CSARSLAGGGETQYF.